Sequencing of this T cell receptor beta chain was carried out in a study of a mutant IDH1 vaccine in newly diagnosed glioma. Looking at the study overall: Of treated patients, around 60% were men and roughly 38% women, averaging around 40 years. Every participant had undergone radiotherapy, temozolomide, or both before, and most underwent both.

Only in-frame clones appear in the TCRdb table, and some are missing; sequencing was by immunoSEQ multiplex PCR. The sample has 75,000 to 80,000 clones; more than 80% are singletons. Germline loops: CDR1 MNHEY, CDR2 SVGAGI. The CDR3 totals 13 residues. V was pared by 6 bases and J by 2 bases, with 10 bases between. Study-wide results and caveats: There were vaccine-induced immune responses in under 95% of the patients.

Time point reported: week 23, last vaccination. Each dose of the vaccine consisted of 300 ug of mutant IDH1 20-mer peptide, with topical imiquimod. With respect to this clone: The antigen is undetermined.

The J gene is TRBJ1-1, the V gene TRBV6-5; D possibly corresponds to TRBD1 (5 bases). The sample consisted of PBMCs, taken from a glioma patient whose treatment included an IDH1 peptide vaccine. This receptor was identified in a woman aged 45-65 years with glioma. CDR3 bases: TGTGCCAGCAGGAACCGGGACAACACTGAAGCTTTCTTT. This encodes CASRNRDNTEAFF.